This T cell receptor beta chain comes out of a study of CD8+ T cells in alopecia areata. Documented treatment: oral pan-JAK inhibitor, 5-10 mg twice daily. RNA extraction was followed by reverse transcription into cDNA, which acted as the sequencing template. Sequencing was performed with immunoSEQ multiplex PCR; in TCRdb, only in-frame clones are kept and a portion is missing. The data show some 110,000 clones, roughly 50% seen once. The specimen was CD8+ T cells sorted from blood, collected at week 24, from a patient treated with tofacitinib. The TCR was taken from a human donor with alopecia areata.

CDR3 in amino acids: CASSLGIGVTEAFF. The CDR3 nucleotides are TGTGCCAGCAGCTTAGGCATTGGGGTCACTGAAGCTTTCTTT. The gene calls are TRBV13 and TRBJ1-1; D is unresolved. The V gene's germline CDR1 is PRHDT and CDR2 FYEKMQ (reference sequence). The germline V and J ends were trimmed by 0 bases and 4 bases, with 9 bases remaining between them. The CDR3 is 14 residues long.